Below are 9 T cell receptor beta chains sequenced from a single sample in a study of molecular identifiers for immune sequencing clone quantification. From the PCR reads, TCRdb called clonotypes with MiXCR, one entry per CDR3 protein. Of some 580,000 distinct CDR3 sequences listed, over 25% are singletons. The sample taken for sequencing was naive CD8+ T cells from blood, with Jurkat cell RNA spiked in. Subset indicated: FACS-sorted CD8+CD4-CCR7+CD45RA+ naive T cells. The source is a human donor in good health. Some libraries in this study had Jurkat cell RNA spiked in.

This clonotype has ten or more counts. CDR3: CARTAMNTEAFF. In DNA form, the CDR3 reads TGTGCCAGAACCGCGATGAACACTGAAGCTTTCTTT. The V call is TRBV2, the J call TRBJ1-1, with unresolved D. Trimming cost V 9 bases and J 0 bases, with 8 bases left between them. Germline CDR1 is SNHLY and CDR2 is FYNNEI. The CDR3 is 12 residues long.

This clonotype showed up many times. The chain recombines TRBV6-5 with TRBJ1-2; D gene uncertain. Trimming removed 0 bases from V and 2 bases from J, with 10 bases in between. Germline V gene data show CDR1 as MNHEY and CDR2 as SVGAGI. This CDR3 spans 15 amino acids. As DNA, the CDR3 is TGTGCCAGCAGTTACTCGAGTACCACCAACTATGGCTACACCTTC. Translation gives CASSYSSTTNYGYTF.

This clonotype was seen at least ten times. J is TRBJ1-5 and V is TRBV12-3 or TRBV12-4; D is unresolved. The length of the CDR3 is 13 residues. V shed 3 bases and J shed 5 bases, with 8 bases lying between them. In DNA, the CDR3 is TGTGCCAGCAGTTTTGAAGGAGATCAGCCCCAGCATTTT. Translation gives CASSFEGDQPQHF.

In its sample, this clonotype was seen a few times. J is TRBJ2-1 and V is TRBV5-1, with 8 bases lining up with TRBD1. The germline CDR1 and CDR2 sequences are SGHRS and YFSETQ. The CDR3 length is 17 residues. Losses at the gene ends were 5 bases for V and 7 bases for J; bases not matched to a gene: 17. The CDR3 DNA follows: TGCGCCAGCAGTCCCTTGACCCCACAGGGGGAATGGAATGAGCAGTTCTTC. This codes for CASSPLTPQGEWNEQFF.

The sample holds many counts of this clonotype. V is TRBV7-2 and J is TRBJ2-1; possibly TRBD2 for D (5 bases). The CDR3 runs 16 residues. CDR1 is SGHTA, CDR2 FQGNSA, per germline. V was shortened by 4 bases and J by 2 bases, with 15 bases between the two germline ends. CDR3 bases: TGTGCCAGCAGCTCCGGACTTTCAGTCCCCTACAATGAGCAGTTCTTC. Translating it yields CASSSGLSVPYNEQFF.

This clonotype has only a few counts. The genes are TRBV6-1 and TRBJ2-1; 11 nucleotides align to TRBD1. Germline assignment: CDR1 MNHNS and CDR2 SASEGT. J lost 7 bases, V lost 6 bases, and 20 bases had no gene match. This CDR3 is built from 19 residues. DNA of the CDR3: TGTGCCAGCAGCGTTGACCCCTCCCCGGCGGGACAGGGGGGGAATGAGCAGTTCTTC. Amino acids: CASSVDPSPAGQGGNEQFF.

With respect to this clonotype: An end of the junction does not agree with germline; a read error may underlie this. The CDR3 loop is CATGREDRNTEAFF. Here the CDR3 DNA reads TGTGCCACCGGGAGGGAGGACAGGAACACCGAAGCTTTCTTT. The chain is built from TRBV5-3 and TRBJ1-1; TRBD1 agrees at 7 bases. TRBV5-3 is reported as an ORF; its role is uncertain. The CDR3 runs to 14 residues.

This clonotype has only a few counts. The CDR3 coding sequence is TGTGCCAGCACCAGACAGATCGGGACGTCCTATGGCTACACCTTC. Translating gives CASTRQIGTSYGYTF. The chain employs TRBV21-1 and TRBJ1-2; the tabulated D call, TRBD1, remains unverified against the DNA. TRBV21-1 is annotated as a pseudogene. The CDR3 extends over 15 amino acids.

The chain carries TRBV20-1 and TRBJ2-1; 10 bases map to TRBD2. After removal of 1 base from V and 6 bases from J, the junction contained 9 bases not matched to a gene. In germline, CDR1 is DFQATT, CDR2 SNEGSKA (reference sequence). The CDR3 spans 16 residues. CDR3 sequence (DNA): TGCAGTGCTAGAGTGCAGCGGGAGGGCCGACCCAATGAGCAGTTCTTC. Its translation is CSARVQREGRPNEQFF.